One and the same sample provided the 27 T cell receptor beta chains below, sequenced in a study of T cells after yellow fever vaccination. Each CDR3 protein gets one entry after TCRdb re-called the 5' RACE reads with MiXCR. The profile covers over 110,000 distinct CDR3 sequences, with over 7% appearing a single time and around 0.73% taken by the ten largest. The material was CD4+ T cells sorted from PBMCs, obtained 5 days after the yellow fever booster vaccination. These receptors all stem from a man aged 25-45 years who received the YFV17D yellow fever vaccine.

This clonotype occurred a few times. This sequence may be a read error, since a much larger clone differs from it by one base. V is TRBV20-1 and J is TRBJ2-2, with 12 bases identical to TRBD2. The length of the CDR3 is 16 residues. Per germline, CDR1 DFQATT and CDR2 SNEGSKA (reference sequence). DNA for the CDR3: TGCTGTGCACCGGGACTAGCGGGTCGGGGAACCGGGGAGCTGTTTTTT. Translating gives CCAPGLAGRGTGELFF.

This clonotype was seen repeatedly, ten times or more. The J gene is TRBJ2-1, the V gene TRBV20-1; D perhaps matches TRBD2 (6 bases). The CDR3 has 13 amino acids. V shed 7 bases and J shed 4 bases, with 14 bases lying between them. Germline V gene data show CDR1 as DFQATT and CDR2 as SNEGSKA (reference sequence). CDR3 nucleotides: TGCAGTGGTGCGGAGGGCCCGTACAATGAGCAGTTCTTC. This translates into CSGAEGPYNEQFF.

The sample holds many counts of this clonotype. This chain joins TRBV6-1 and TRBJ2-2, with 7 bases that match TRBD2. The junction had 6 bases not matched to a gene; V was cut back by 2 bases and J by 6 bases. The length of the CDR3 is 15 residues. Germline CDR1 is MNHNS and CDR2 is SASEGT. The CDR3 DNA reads TGTGCCAGCAGTGAACTAGCGGTTAGTGCCGGGGAGCTGTTTTTT. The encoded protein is CASSELAVSAGELFF.

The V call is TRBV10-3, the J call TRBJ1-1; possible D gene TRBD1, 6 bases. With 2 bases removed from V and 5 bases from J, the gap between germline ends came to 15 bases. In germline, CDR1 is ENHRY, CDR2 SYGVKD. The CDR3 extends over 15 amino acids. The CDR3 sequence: CAISEPQQGITEAFF. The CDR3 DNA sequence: TGTGCCATCAGTGAGCCTCAACAGGGTATAACTGAAGCTTTCTTT.

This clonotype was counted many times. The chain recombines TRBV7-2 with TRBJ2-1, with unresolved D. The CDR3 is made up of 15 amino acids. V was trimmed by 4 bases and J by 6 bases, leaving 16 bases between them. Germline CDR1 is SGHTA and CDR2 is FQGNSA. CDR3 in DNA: TGTGCCAGCAGCTCAAGAGAAGGAGTAGTCAATGAGCAGTTCTTC. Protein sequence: CASSSREGVVNEQFF.

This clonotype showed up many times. CDR3 in amino acids: CSARYPGDYEQYF. The CDR3, as DNA: TGCAGTGCTAGATACCCGGGCGACTACGAGCAGTACTTC. The rearrangement links TRBV20-1 to TRBJ2-7; no definite D call. V gave up 2 bases and J gave up 3 bases, with 11 bases separating them. Germline V CDR1 and CDR2: DFQATT, SNEGSKA (reference sequence). CDR3 size: 13 residues.

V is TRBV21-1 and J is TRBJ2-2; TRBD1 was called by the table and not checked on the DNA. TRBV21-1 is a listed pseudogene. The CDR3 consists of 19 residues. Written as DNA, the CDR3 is TGTGCCATGGGCCCCGGGCTACGGGGCGCAGTTTTTCGTACCGGGGAGCTGTTTTTT. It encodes CAMGPGLRGAVFRTGELFF.

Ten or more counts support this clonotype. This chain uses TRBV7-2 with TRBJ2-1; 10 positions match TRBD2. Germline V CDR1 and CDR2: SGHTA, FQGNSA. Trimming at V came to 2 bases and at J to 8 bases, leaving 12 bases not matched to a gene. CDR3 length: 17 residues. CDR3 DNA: TGTGCCAGCAGCTTATTAGCGGGAGGCCTCCTTACGTATGAGCAGTTCTTC. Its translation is CASSLLAGGLLTYEQFF. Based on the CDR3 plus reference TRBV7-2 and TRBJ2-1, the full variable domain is GAGVSQSPSNKVTEKGKDVELRCDPISGHTALYWYRQSLGQGLEFLIYFQGNSAPDKSGLPSDRFSAERTGGSVSTLTIQRTQQEDSAVYLCASSLLAGGLLTYEQFFGPGTRLTVL.

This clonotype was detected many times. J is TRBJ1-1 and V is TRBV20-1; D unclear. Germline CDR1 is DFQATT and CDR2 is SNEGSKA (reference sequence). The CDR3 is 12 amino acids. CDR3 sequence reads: CSLPDGNTEAFF. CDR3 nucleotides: TGCAGCCTACCGGACGGGAACACTGAAGCTTTCTTT.

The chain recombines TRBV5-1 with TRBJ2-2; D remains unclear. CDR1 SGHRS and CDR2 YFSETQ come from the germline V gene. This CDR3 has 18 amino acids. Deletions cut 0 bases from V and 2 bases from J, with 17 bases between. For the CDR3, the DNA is TGCGCCAGCAGCTTGGTAGGGCCTGGGCTACCTAACACCGGGGAGCTGTTTTTT. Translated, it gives CASSLVGPGLPNTGELFF.

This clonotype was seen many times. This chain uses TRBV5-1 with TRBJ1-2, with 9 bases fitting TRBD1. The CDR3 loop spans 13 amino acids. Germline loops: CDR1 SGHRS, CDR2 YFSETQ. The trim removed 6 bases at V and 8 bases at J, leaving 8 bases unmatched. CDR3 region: CASTEQGAEGYTF. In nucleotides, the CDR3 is TGCGCCAGCACCGAACAGGGGGCGGAGGGCTACACCTTC.

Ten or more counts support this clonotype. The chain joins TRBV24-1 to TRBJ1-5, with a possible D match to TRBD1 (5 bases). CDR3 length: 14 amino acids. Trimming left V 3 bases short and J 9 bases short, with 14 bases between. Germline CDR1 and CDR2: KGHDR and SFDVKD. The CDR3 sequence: CATSDTWGGAPQHF. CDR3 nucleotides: TGTGCCACCAGTGATACCTGGGGAGGGGCGCCCCAGCATTTT.

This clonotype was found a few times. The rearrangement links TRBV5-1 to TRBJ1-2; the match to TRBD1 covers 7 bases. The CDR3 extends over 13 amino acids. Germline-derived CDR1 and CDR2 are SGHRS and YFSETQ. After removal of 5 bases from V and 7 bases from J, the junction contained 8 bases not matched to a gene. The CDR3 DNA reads TGCGCCAGCAGTCCTACAGGGGCCGGTGGCTACACCTTC. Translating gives CASSPTGAGGYTF.

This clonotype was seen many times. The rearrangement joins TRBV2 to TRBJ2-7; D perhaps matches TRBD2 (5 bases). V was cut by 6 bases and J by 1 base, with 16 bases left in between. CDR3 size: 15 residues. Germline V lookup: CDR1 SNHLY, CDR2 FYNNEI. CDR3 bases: TGTGCCAGCAGATCATACCGGGGAGCTTCCTACGAGCAGTACTTC. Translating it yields CASRSYRGASYEQYF.

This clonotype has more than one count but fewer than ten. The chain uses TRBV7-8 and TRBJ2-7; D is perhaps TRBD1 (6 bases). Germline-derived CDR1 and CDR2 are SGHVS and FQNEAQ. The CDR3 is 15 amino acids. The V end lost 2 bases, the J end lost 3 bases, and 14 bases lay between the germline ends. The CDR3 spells CASSLKQGSLYEQYF. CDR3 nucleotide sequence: TGTGCCAGCAGCTTAAAACAGGGTAGCCTCTACGAGCAGTACTTC.

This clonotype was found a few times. The CDR3 DNA sequence: TGTGCCAGCAGCTTAGCGGGGAGTCGGGACTACGAGCAGTACTTC. Its protein product is CASSLAGSRDYEQYF. The chain is built from TRBV7-2 and TRBJ2-7; maybe TRBD2 (5 bases). This CDR3 contains 15 residues. The V and J ends lost 0 bases and 3 bases respectively, with 12 bases between them. Per germline, CDR1 SGHTA and CDR2 FQGNSA.

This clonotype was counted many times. CDR3 DNA: TGCAGTGCTCCGACTAGCGGGAGGGGAGAGACCCAGTACTTC. This translates into CSAPTSGRGETQYF. The genes are TRBV20-1 and TRBJ2-5; 14 bases are a match to TRBD2. Germline CDR1 DFQATT, CDR2 SNEGSKA (reference sequence). V shed 5 bases, J shed 4 bases, and the junction held 3 bases outside the gene matches. CDR3 length: 14 residues.

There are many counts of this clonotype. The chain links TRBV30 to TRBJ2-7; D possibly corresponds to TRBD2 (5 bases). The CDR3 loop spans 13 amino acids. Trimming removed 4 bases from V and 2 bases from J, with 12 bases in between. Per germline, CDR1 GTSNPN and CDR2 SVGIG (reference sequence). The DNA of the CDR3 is TGTGCCTGGACGGGGATGGCAGCCTACGAGCAGTACTTC. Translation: CAWTGMAAYEQYF.

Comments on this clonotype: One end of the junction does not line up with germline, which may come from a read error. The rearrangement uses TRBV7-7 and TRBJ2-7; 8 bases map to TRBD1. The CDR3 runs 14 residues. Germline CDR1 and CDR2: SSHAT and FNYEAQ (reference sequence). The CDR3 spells CASSLAQGAVEQYF. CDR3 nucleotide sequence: TGTGCTAGCAGCTTGGCTCAGGGGGCCGTCGAGCAGTACTTC.

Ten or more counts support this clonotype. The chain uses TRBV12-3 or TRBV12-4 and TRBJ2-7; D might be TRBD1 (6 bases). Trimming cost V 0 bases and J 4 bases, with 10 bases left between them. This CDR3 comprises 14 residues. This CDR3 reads CASSLARGQYEQYF. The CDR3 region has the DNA TGTGCCAGCAGTTTAGCCCGTGGACAGTACGAGCAGTACTTC.

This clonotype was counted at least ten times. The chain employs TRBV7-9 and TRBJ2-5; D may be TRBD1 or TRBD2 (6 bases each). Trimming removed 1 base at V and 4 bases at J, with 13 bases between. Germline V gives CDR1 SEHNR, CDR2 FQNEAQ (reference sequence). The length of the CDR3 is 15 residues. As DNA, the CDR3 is TGTGCCAGCAGCTTAGGTTCGGGGGCCCCAGAGACCCAGTACTTC. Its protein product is CASSLGSGAPETQYF.

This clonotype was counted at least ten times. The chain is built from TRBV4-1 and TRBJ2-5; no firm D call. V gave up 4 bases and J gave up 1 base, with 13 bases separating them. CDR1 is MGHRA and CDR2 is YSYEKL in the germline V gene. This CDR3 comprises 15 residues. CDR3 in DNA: TGCGCCAGCAGCCCTTCCGACCGGAGCCAAGAGACCCAGTACTTC. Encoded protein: CASSPSDRSQETQYF.

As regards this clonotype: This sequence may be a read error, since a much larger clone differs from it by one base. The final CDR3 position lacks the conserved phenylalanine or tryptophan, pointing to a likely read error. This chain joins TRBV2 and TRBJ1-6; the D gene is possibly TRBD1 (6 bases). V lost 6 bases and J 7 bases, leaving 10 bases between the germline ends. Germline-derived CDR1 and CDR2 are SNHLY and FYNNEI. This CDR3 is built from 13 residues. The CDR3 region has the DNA TGTGCCAGCAGGGGGGCGCCCAATTCACCCCTCCACCTT. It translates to CASRGAPNSPLHL.

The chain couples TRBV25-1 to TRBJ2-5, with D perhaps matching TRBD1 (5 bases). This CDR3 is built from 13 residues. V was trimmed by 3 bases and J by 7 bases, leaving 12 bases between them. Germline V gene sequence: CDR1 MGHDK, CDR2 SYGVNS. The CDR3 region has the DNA TGTGCCAGCAGTGACAGGGTGTTTGGGACCCAGTACTTC. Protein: CASSDRVFGTQYF.

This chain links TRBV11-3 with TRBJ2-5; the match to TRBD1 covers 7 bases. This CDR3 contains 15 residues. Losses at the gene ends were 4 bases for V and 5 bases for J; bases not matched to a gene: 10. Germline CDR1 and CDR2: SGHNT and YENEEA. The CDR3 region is CASSYRQGVGETQYF. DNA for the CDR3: TGTGCCAGCAGCTATCGACAGGGTGTAGGGGAGACCCAGTACTTC.

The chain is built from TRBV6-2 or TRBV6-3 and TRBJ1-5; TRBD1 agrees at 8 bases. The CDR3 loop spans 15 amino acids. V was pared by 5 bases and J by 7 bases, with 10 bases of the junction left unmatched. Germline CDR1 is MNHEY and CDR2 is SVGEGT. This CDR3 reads CASSPNGQGRQPQHF. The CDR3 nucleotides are TGTGCCAGCAGTCCAAACGGACAGGGCCGACAGCCCCAGCATTTT.

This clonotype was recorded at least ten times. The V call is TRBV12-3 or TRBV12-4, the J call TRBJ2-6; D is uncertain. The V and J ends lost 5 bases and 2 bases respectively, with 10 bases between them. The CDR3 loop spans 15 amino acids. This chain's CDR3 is CASSLGRPGANVLTF. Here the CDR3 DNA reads TGTGCCAGCAGTCTCGGCCGCCCTGGGGCCAACGTCCTGACTTTC.